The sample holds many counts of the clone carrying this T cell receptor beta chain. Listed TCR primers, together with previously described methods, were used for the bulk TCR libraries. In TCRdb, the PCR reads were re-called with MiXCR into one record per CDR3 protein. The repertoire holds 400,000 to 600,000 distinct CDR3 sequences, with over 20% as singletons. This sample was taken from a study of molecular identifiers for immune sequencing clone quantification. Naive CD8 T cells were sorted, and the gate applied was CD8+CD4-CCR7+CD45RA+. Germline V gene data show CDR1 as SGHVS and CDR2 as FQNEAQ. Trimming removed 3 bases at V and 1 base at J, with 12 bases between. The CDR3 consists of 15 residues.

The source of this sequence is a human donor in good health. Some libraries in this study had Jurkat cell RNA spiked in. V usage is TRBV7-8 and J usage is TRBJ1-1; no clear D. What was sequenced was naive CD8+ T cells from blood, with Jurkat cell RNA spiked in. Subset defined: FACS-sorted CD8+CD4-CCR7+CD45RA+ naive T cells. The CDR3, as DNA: TGTGCCAGCAGCTTTTCCCCTACATGGAACACTGAAGCTTTCTTT. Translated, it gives CASSFSPTWNTEAFF.